This T cell receptor (beta chain) was sequenced during a study of blood T cell repertoires in COVID-19. Assay: immunoSEQ multiplex PCR; the TCRdb copy retains only in-frame clones and omits some. The table lists about 82,000 clones, around 72% of them singletons. Germline-derived CDR1 and CDR2 are SGHRS and YFSETQ. This CDR3 region has 13 residues. V lost 4 bases and J 6 bases, leaving 12 bases between the germline ends. Sequenced input: peripheral blood. The chain carries TRBV5-1 and TRBJ2-3, with D maybe TRBD1 (5 bases). This TCR was sampled from a human donor with acute or convalescent COVID-19. The donor label of this sample is uncertain. The CDR3 nucleotides read TGCGCCAGCAGCAAGGACAACTACGATACGCAGTATTTT. Amino acids: CASSKDNYDTQYF.